This T cell receptor beta chain was recorded in a study of cytomegalovirus exposure and HLA in healthy donors. Germline values: CDR1 SGHNT, CDR2 YYREEE (reference sequence). This CDR3 contains 14 residues. The V and J ends lost 9 bases and 0 bases, in that order; junction bases with no gene match: 7. Amplification used 60 Vbeta primers and 13 Jbeta primers. Per the study methods: In a later analysis, of 84 million or so unique beta chains, roughly 10 million appeared in at least two donors. Produced via immunoSEQ multiplex PCR; TCRdb's table is partial and in-frame only. D and trimming come from the DNA, and the V and J calls and clone size come from that table. Counted here are 130,000 to 150,000 clones, 72% occurring once; the ten biggest clones make up approximately 2.1%.

The sequence was collected from a man between 35 and 55 years old in good health and CMV-seronegative. This rearrangement joins TRBV5-4 to TRBJ2-3, with 7 bases that match TRBD2. Sequencing used PBMCs. The CDR3 region has the DNA TGTGCCATTAAAGCGGGGCCTAGCACAGATACGCAGTATTTT. Amino acids: CAIKAGPSTDTQYF.